These 5 T cell receptor beta chains came from one sample sequenced in a study of blood T cell repertoires in COVID-19. Clones were read by immunoSEQ multiplex PCR, and TCRdb kept only the in-frame ones, dropping some. This sample has fewer than 100,000 clones, with around 86% found just once. The specimen sequenced was peripheral blood. These receptors were collected from a human donor in a cohort sampled during active COVID-19.

The rearrangement uses TRBV18 and TRBJ2-1; 9 positions match TRBD1. The CDR3 length is 16 residues. The germline CDR1 and CDR2 sequences are KGHSH and LQKENI. Germline trimming cut 3 bases from V and 4 bases from J; bases unmatched to any gene: 7. CDR3 coding DNA: TGTGCCAGCTCACCTCCCGGGACAGGGACTTACAATGAGCAGTTCTTC. Its protein product is CASSPPGTGTYNEQFF.

The chain joins TRBV9 to TRBJ2-1; 10 positions match TRBD2. Germline lookup yields CDR1 SGDLS and CDR2 YYNGEE. V shed 0 bases, J shed 4 bases, and the junction held 1 base outside the gene matches. This CDR3 spans 15 amino acids. The CDR3 DNA is TGTGCCAGCAGCGTAGAACTAGCGGGGTACAATGAGCAGTTCTTC. Amino acids: CASSVELAGYNEQFF.

The chain is built from TRBV4-2 and TRBJ2-2; perhaps TRBD2 as D (7 bases). V was shortened by 3 bases and J by 6 bases, with 14 bases between the two germline ends. Looked up from germline, CDR1 is LGHNA and CDR2 is YNFKEQ. The CDR3 sequence is 15 residues long. CDR3 bases: TGTGCCAGCAGCCATGCCGGGGGGCCGGCCGGGGAGCTGTTTTTT. This translates into CASSHAGGPAGELFF.

This chain links TRBV19 with TRBJ2-1, with D possibly TRBD1 on 6 matching bases. CDR3 length: 17 residues. Germline assignment: CDR1 LNHDA and CDR2 SQIVND (reference sequence). The V and J ends lost 5 bases and 3 bases respectively, with 20 bases between them. CDR3 region: CASSVLRGLALYNEQFF. DNA for the CDR3: TGTGCCAGTAGTGTACTCAGGGGCCTGGCCCTCTACAATGAGCAGTTCTTC.

The chain uses TRBV7-8 and TRBJ2-7; 9 positions agree with TRBD1. This CDR3 is built from 16 residues. Unmatched junction bases numbered 6, after V lost 1 base and J lost 2 bases. The V gene's germline CDR1 is SGHVS and CDR2 FQNEAQ. The DNA of the CDR3 is TGTGCCAGCAGCTTAGTGGGGGGACAGGGACCCTACGAGCAGTACTTC. Protein product: CASSLVGGQGPYEQYF. The variable domain in full, completed from reference TRBV7-8 and TRBJ2-7, reads GAGVSQSPRYKVAKRGQDVALRCDPISGHVSLFWYQQALGQGPEFLTYFQNEAQLDKSGLPSDRFFAERPEGSVSTLKIQRTQQEDSAVYLCASSLVGGQGPYEQYFGPGTRLTVT.